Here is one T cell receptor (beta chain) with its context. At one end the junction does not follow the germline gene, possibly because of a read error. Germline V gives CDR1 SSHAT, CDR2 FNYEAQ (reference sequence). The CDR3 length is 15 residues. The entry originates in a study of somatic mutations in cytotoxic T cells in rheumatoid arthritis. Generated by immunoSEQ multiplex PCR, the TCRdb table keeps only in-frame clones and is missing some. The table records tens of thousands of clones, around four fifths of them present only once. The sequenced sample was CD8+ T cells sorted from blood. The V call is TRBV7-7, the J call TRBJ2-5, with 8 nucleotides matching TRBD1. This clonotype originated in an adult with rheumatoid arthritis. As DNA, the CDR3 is TGTGCTAGCAGCGAGTACAGGGGGTCGGGAGAGACCCAGTACTTC. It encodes CASSEYRGSGETQYF.